The present entry profiles one T cell receptor beta chain with its context. In the original workflow: For nucleated cells, counts were estimated from reference gene primer amplification. Method: immunoSEQ multiplex PCR; TCRdb's copy keeps in-frame clones and lacks some. D and trimming come from the DNA, and the V and J calls and clone size come from that table. The data contain roughly 220,000 clones, roughly 84% of them singletons. This sample was included in a study of blood T cell repertoires in COVID-19. Turning to the study itself: T cells, B-cell-depleted T cells, or PBMCs supplied cDNA or gDNA.

This TCR was recovered from a man between 45 and 60 years old who had recovered from COVID-19. Material for sequencing was peripheral blood.

DNA of the CDR3: TGTGCCAGCAGTCGGGACAACTTTTATGAGCAGTTCTTC. Its translation: CASSRDNFYEQFF. The chain carries TRBV2 and TRBJ2-1; TRBD1 might be the D (6 bases). Germline V lookup: CDR1 SNHLY, CDR2 FYNNEI. The length of the CDR3 is 13 residues. Deletions cut 5 bases from V and 8 bases from J, with 13 bases between.